These 19 T cell receptor beta chains came from one sample sequenced in a study of CXCR3-negative and CXCR3-positive naive CD8 T cells. The libraries of TRB cDNA were constructed through 5' RACE using UMI labels. TCRdb re-called the 5' RACE reads and catalogs CDR3 proteins one per entry, DNA excluded. This table lists tens of thousands of distinct CDR3 sequences. Material for sequencing was naive CXCR3- CD8+ T cells from blood. Subset denoted: CD45RO-CCR7+CD27+CD95- naive CD8+ T cells lacking CXCR3 (TNR3-). These receptors were taken from a human donor in good health. Some clones in this sample may be carry-over from other donors' samples.

The chain couples TRBV20-1 to TRBJ2-3; TCRdb returns TRBD2, unconfirmable since there is no DNA. CDR1 and CDR2 (germline): DFQATT, SNEGSKA (reference sequence). There are 15 residues in the CDR3. CDR3 residues: CSAPGWSGESDTQYF.

The chain has TRBV7-2 and TRBJ1-5. Per the germline V gene, CDR1 is SGHTA and CDR2 is FQGNSA. The CDR3 length is 14 residues. The CDR3: CASSLLSGNQPQHF.

This chain uses TRBV6-5 with TRBJ2-1. The CDR3 loop spans 17 amino acids. CDR1 and CDR2 from the germline V gene are MNHEY and SVGAGI. CDR3 amino acids: CASSILGSRSPYNEQFF.

The V call is TRBV4-3, the J call TRBJ2-1. Germline lookup yields CDR1 LGHNA and CDR2 YSLEER. The CDR3 sequence is 16 residues long. The CDR3 is CASSQDSGGLYNEQFF.

This chain uses TRBV7-9 with TRBJ1-1. Germline V lookup: CDR1 SEHNR, CDR2 FQNEAQ (reference sequence). The CDR3 is made up of 13 amino acids. The chain's CDR3 is CASSLKLDQVAFF.

The rearrangement links TRBV7-9 to TRBJ2-7; absent DNA, TCRdb's TRBD2 call cannot be checked. This CDR3 spans 15 amino acids. Germline lookup yields CDR1 SEHNR and CDR2 FQNEAQ (reference sequence). This CDR3 is CASSTSGGTSYEQYF. Combining the CDR3 with reference TRBV7-9 and TRBJ2-7 gives the whole variable domain DTGVSQNPRHKITKRGQNVTFRCDPISEHNRLYWYRQTLGQGPEFLTYFQNEAQLEKSRLLSDRFSAERPKGSFSTLEIQRTEQGDSAMYLCASSTSGGTSYEQYFGPGTRLTVT.

CDR3 loop: CASSYGTSGHEQFF. This rearrangement joins TRBV6-2 or TRBV6-3 to TRBJ2-1; TCRdb picks TRBD2, but there is no DNA to check that call. The CDR3 totals 14 residues. CDR1 is MNHEY, CDR2 SVGEGT, per germline.

V and J are TRBV7-2 and TRBJ2-5; absent DNA, TCRdb's TRBD2 call cannot be checked. Germline assignment: CDR1 SGHTA and CDR2 FQGNSA. The CDR3 length is 16 residues. CDR3 sequence reads: CASSFKASYTDETQYF.

The chain joins TRBV29-1 to TRBJ2-7. The germline gives CDR1 SQVTM, CDR2 ANQGSEA. The CDR3 totals 13 residues. CDR3: CSVFGGSSYEQYF.

The rearrangement links TRBV27 to TRBJ1-2; TCRdb's D call, TRBD1, is unchecked because there is no DNA. This CDR3 region has 14 residues. Germline CDR1 MNHEY, CDR2 SMNVEV (reference sequence). The CDR3 loop is CASSLGDSDYGYTF.

The V call is TRBV29-1, the J call TRBJ2-7; the TCRdb D gene call, TRBD1, has no DNA to confirm it. The CDR3 length is 11 residues. Germline V gene sequence: CDR1 SQVTM, CDR2 ANQGSEA. CDR3: CSAVGAYEQYF.

This chain uses TRBV29-1 with TRBJ1-3. CDR3 length: 13 amino acids. Germline V CDR1 and CDR2: SQVTM, ANQGSEA. CDR3 region: CSVEGDSGNTIYF.

This chain connects TRBV28 to TRBJ2-5. CDR3 length: 15 residues. Germline CDR1 is MDHEN and CDR2 is SYDVKM. The CDR3 loop is CASSFMQAYQETQYF.

The rearrangement links TRBV12-3 or TRBV12-4 to TRBJ1-1. The CDR3 contains 12 residues. CDR3: CASSLVNTEAFF.

V and J are TRBV5-1 and TRBJ2-1; TCRdb reports TRBD2, a call that lacks DNA to check it against. Germline CDR1 reads SGHRS; CDR2 reads YFSETQ. The CDR3 length is 17 residues. The CDR3 loop is CASKGLISGRAPNEQFF.

The chain links TRBV21-1 to TRBJ2-3; the TCRdb D gene call, TRBD2, has no DNA to confirm it. TRBV21-1 counts as a pseudogene. The CDR3 spans 20 residues. The CDR3 is CASSARVTSGRPTFTDTQYF.

The CDR3 loop reads CASRAPRTSLSYEQYF. The chain combines TRBV28 with TRBJ2-7; with no DNA, the TCRdb D assignment of TRBD1 cannot be verified. The CDR3 spans 16 residues. Germline loops: CDR1 MDHEN, CDR2 SYDVKM.

The CDR3 sequence: CATSSRQGAYNEQFF. V gene TRBV24-1 combines with J gene TRBJ2-1; the D call of TRBD1 rests on TCRdb alone, since no DNA is present to check it. The V gene's germline CDR1 is KGHDR and CDR2 SFDVKD. The CDR3 is 15 residues long.

The J gene is TRBJ2-1, the V gene TRBV15; TCRdb names TRBD2, which stays unverified in the absence of DNA. This CDR3 is 21 amino acids long. CDR1 is LNHNV and CDR2 is YYDKDF in the germline V gene (reference sequence). Here the CDR3 reads CATSTTDWTSPSDDPSNEQFF.